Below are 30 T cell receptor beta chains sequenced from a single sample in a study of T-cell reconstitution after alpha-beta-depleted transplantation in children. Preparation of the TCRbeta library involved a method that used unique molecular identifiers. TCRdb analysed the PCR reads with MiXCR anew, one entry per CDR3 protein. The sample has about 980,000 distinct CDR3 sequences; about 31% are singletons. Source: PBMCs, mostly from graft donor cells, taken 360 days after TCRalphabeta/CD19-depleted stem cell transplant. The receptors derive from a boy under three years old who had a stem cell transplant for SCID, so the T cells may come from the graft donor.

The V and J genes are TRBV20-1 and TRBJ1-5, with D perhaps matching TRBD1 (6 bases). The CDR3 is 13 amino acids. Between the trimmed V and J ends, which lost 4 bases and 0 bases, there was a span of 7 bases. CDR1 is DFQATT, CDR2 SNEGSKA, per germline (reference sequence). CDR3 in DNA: TGCAGTGCTAACAGGGATAGCAATCAGCCCCAGCATTTT. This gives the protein CSANRDSNQPQHF.

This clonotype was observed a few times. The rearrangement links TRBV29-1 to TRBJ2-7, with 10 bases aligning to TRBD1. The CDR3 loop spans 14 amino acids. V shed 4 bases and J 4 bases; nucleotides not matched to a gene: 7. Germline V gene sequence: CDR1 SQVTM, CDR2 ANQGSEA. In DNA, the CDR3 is TGCAGCGTTGGAGGACAGGGGGTGCGGTACGAGCAGTACTTC. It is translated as CSVGGQGVRYEQYF.

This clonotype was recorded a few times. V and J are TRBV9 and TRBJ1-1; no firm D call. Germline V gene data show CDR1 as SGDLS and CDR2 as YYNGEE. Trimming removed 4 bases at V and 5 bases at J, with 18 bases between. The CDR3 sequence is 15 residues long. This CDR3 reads CASSPLPAGRTEAFF. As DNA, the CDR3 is TGTGCCAGCAGCCCCCTCCCGGCAGGACGAACTGAAGCTTTCTTT.

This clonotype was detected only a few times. CDR3 amino acids: CASSSRVAGNQPQHF. In nucleotides, the CDR3 is TGTGCCAGCAGTTCCCGGGTGGCTGGCAATCAGCCCCAGCATTTT. The chain links TRBV27 to TRBJ1-5; D remains unclear. The CDR3 has 15 amino acids. Trimming stripped 4 bases from V and 2 bases from J, with 12 bases between. Germline V gene lookup returns CDR1 MNHEY and CDR2 SMNVEV (reference sequence).

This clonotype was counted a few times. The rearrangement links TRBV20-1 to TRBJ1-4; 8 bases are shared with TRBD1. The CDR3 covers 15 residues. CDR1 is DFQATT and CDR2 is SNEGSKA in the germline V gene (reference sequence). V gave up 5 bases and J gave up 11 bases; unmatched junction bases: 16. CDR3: CSAQILATGVEKLFF. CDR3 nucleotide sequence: TGCAGTGCTCAGATACTTGCGACAGGGGTGGAGAAACTGTTTTTT.

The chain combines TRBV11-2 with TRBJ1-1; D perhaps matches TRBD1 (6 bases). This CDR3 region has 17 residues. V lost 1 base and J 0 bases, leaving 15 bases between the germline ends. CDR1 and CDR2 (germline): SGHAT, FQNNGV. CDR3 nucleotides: TGTGCCAGCAGCTTAGTCAGGGGCGTGGGGATGAACACTGAAGCTTTCTTT. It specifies CASSLVRGVGMNTEAFF.

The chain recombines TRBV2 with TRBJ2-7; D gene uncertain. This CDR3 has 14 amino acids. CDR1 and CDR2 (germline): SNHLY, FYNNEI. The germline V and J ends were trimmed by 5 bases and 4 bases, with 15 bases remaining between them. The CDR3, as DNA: TGTGCCAGCAGTTCGGGTTTTCTCCGGTACGAGCAGTACTTC. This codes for CASSSGFLRYEQYF.

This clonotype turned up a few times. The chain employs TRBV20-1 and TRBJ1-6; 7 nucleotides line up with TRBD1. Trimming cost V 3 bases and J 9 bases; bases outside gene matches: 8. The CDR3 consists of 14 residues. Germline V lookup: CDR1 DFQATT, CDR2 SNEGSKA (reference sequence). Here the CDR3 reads CSASSGGRGSPLHF. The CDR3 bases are TGCAGTGCTAGCTCAGGGGGAAGAGGTTCACCCCTCCACTTT.

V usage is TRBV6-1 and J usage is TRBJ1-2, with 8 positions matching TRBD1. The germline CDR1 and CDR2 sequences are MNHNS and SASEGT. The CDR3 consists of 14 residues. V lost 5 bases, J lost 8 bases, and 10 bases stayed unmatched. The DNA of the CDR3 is TGTGCCAGCAGTCAGGCCGAGACAGGGGACGGCTACACCTTC. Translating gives CASSQAETGDGYTF.

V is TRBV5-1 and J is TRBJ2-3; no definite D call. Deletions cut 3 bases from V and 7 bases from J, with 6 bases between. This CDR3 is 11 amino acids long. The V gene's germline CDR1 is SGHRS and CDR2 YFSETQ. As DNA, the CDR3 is TGCGCCAGCAGCTGGAAGAATACGCAGTATTTT. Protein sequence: CASSWKNTQYF.

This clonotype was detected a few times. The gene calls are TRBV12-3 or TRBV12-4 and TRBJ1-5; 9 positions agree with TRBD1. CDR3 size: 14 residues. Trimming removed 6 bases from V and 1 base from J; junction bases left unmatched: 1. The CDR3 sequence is CASSGTGSNQPQHF. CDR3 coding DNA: TGTGCCAGCAGCGGGACAGGGAGCAATCAGCCCCAGCATTTT.

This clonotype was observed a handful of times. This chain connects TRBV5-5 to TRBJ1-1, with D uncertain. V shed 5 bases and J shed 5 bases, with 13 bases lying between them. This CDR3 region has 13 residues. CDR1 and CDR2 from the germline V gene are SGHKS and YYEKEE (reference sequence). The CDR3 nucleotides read TGTGCCAGCAGGACACCCGGGCGGACTGAAGCTTTCTTT. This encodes CASRTPGRTEAFF.

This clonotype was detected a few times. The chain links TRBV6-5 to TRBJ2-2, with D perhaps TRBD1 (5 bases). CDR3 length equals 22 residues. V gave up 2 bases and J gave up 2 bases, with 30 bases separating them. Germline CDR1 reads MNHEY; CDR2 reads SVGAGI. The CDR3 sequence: CASSYPNSGPGYRRPNTGELFF. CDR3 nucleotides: TGTGCCAGCAGTTACCCAAACTCGGGCCCAGGGTATCGACGACCAAACACCGGGGAGCTGTTTTTT.

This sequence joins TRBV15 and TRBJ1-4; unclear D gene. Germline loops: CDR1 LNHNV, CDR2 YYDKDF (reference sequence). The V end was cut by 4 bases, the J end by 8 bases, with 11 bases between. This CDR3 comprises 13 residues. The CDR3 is CATSIPGQEKLFF. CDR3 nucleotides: TGTGCCACCAGCATCCCGGGCCAAGAAAAACTGTTTTTT.

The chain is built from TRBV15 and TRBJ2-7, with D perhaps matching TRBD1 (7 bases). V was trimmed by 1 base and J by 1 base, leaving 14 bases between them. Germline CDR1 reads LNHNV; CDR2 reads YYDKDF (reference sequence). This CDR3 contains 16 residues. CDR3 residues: CATSRVRQGGSYEQYF. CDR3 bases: TGTGCCACCAGCAGAGTCCGGCAGGGGGGTTCCTACGAGCAGTACTTC.

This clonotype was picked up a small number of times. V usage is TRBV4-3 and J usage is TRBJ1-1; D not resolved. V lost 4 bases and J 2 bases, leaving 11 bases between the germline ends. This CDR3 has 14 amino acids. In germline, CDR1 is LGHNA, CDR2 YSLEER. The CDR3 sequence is CASSRVLLNTEAFF. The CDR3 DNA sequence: TGCGCCAGCAGCCGGGTTTTGCTAAACACTGAAGCTTTCTTT.

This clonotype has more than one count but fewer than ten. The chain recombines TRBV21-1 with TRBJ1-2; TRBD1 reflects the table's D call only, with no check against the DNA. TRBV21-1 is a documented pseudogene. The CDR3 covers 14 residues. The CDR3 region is CASSTYRGPYGYTF. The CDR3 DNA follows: TGTGCCAGCAGCACCTACAGGGGGCCCTATGGCTACACCTTC.

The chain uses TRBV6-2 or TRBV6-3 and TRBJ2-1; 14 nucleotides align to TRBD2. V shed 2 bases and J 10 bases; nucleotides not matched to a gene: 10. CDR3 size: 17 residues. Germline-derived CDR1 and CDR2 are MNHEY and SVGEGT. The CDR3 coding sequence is TGTGCCAGCAGTTACGACCTTGGACTAGCGGGGGGCGGGGAGCAGTTCTTC. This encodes CASSYDLGLAGGGEQFF.

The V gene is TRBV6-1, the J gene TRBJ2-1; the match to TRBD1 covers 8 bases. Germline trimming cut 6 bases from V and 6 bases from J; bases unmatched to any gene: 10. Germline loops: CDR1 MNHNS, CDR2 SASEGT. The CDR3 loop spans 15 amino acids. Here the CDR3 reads CASSVDRGRFNEQFF. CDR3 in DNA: TGTGCCAGCAGCGTCGACAGGGGACGCTTCAATGAGCAGTTCTTC.

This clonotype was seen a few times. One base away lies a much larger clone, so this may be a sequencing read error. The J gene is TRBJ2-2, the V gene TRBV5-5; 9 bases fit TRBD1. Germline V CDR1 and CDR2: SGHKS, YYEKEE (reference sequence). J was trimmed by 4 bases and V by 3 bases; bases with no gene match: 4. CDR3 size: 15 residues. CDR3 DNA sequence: TGTGCCAGCAGCTCCGGGACAGGGAGCACCGGGGAGCTGTTTTTT. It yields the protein CASSSGTGSTGELFF.

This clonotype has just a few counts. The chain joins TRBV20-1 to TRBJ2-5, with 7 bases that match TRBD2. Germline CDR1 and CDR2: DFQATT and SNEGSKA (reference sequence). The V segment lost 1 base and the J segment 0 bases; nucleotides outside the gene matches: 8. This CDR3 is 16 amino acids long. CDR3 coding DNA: TGCAGTGCTAGAGCGGGGGGTCGGGGGAACCAAGAGACCCAGTACTTC. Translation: CSARAGGRGNQETQYF.

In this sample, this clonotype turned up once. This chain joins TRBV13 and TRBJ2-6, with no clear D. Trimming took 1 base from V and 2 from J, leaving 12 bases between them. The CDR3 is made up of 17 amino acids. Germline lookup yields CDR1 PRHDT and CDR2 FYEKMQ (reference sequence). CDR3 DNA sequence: TGTGCCAGCAGCTTAGAATATAGTCCACCTGGGGCCAACGTCCTGACTTTC. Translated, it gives CASSLEYSPPGANVLTF. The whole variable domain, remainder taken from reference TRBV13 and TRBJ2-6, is AAGVIQSPRHLIKEKRETATLKCYPIPRHDTVYWYQQGPGQDPQFLISFYEKMQSDKGSIPDRFSAQQFSDYHSELNMSSLELGDSALYFCASSLEYSPPGANVLTFGAGSRLTVL.

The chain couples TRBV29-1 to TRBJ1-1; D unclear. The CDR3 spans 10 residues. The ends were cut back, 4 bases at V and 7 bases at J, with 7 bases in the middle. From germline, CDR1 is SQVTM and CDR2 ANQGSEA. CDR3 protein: CSVGSFEAFF. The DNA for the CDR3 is TGCAGCGTTGGCTCCTTTGAAGCTTTCTTT.

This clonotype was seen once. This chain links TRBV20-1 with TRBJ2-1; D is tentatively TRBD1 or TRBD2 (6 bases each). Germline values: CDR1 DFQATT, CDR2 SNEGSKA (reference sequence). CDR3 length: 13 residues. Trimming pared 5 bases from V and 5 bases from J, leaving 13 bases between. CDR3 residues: CSARGGLHNEQFF. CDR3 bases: TGCAGTGCTCGTGGGGGGCTCCACAATGAGCAGTTCTTC.

The CDR3 sequence is CASSATLDTGELFF. CDR3 in DNA: TGTGCCAGCAGTGCGACGTTGGACACCGGGGAGCTGTTTTTT. This chain uses TRBV28 with TRBJ2-2; no definite D call. CDR1 and CDR2 from the germline V gene are MDHEN and SYDVKM. The CDR3 is made up of 14 amino acids. Trimming cost V 5 bases and J 3 bases, with 10 bases left between them.

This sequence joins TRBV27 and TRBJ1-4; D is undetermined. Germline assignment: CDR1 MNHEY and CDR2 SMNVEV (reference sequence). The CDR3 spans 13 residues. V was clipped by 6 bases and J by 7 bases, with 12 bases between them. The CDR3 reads CASSPLRGEKLFF. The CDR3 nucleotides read TGTGCCAGCAGCCCTCTGCGAGGTGAAAAACTGTTTTTT. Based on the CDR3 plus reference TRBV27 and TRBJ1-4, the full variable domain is EAQVTQNPRYLITVTGKKLTVTCSQNMNHEYMSWYRQDPGLGLRQIYYSMNVEVTDKGDVPEGYKVSRKEKRNFPLILESPSPNQTSLYFCASSPLRGEKLFFGSGTQLSVL.

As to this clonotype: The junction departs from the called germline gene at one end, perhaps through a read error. The CDR3 DNA follows: TGTGCCAGCAGTTTCGGCGGGGGGGCCACAGATACGCAGTATTTT. Amino acids: CASSFGGGATDTQYF. The gene calls are TRBV5-1 and TRBJ2-3, with 9 bases lining up with TRBD2. The germline CDR1 and CDR2 sequences are SGHRS and YFSETQ. The CDR3 consists of 15 residues. Looking up the rest from reference TRBV5-1 and TRBJ2-3 gives the full variable domain: KAGVTQTPRYLIKTRGQQVTLSCSPISGHRSVSWYQQTPGQGLQFLFEYFSETQRNKGNFPGRFSGRQFSNSRSEMNVSTLELGDSALYLCASSFGGGATDTQYFGPGTRLTVL.

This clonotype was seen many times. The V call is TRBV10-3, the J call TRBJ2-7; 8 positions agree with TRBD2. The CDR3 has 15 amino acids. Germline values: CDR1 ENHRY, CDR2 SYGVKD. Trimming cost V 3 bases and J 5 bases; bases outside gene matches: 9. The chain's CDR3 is CAISDQASGQDEQYF. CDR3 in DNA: TGTGCCATCAGTGACCAAGCTAGCGGGCAAGACGAGCAGTACTTC.

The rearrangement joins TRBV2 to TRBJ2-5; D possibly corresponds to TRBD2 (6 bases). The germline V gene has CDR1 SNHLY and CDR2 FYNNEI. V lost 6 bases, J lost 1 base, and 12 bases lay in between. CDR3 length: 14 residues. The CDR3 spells CASRESGLQETQYF. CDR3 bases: TGTGCCAGCAGGGAATCGGGACTCCAAGAGACCCAGTACTTC.

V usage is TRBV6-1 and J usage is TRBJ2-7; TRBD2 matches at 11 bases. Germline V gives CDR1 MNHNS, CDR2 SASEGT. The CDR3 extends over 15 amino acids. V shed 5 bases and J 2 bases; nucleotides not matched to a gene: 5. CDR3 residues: CASSKTSGGTYEQYF. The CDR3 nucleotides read TGTGCCAGCAGTAAAACTAGCGGGGGAACCTACGAGCAGTACTTC.